This section outlines one T cell receptor beta chain sequence together with its context. The antigen remains undetermined. The sample comes from a study of post-analysis software for immune sequencing data. Study findings and constraints: Higher frequency in patients than in controls was seen for about 5 TRBV segments, with TRBV5-6, TRBV5-1 and TRBV20-1 among them.

TCR beta cDNA libraries had unique molecular identifiers. One entry per CDR3 protein, called by TCRdb with MiXCR from the PCR reads. The sample comprises over 150,000 distinct CDR3 sequences, over 25% of which are singletons, and more than 1.3% rests with the top ten. The V segment lost 5 bases and the J segment 7 bases; nucleotides outside the gene matches: 8. CDR3 length: 15 amino acids. V usage is TRBV12-3 or TRBV12-4 and J usage is TRBJ1-5; 10 bases are shared with TRBD1. This clonotype was sampled from a girl aged 10 to 17 with multiple sclerosis. Specimen: blood. This CDR3 reads CASSPGDRGRQPQHF. In nucleotides, the CDR3 is TGTGCCAGCAGTCCGGGGGACAGGGGACGCCAGCCCCAGCATTTT.